This TCR beta chain derives from a study of blood T cell repertoires in COVID-19. Study in general: Spain, Italy and the United States supplied samples that represented acute and convalescent COVID-19. PBMCs, B-cell-depleted T cells, or T cells were the source of the cDNA or gDNA that made up the material.

Germline V gives CDR1 SGHRS, CDR2 YFSETQ. V was clipped by 1 base and J by 0 bases, with 23 bases between them. The CDR3 is 19 amino acids. Authors' data handling: By means of reference gene primer amplification, nucleated cell counts were estimated. Profiled with immunoSEQ multiplex PCR; TCRdb holds only in-frame clones, not every one. The V and J calls and the clone size are those of that table, but D and trimming were determined from the DNA. Found here are around 260,000 clones, 80% to 90% of them singletons; the top ten hold 2.3%. Material: peripheral blood. The V and J genes are TRBV5-1 and TRBJ2-7; tentative D call: TRBD1 (6 bases). The TCR originated in a woman aged 45-60 years with acute or convalescent COVID-19. The DNA for the CDR3 is TGCGCCAGCAGCTTGTCAGGGGCCTCTGGGCAGTTCTACTCCTACGAGCAGTACTTC. It translates to CASSLSGASGQFYSYEQYF.